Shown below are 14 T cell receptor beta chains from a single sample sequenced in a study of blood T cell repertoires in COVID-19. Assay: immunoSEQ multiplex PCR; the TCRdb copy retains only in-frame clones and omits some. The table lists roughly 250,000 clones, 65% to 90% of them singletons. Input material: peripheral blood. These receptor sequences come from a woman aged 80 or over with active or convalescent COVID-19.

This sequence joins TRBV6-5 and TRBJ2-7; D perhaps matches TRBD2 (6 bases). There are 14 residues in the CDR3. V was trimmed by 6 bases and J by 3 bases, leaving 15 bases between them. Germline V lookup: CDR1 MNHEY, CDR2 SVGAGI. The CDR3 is CASRAGLNLYEQYF. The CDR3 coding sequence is TGTGCCAGCAGGGCTGGACTAAACCTCTACGAGCAGTACTTC.

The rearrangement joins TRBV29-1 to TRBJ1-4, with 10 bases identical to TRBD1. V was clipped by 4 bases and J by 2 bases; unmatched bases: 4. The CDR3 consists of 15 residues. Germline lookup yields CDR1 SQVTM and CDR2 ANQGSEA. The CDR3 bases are TGCAGCGTTGTGACAGGGGGCGTCACTAATGAAAAACTGTTTTTT. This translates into CSVVTGGVTNEKLFF.

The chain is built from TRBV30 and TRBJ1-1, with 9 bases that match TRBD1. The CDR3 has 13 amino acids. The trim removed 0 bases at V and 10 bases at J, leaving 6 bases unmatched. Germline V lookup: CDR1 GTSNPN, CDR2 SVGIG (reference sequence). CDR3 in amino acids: CAWSVLGTGRAFF. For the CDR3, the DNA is TGTGCCTGGAGTGTACTAGGGACAGGGAGAGCTTTCTTT.

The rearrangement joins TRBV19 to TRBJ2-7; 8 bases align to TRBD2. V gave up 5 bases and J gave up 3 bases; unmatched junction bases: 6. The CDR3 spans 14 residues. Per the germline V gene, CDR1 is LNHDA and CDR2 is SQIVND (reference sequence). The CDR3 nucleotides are TGTGCCAGTAGTCCAGGACTAGCTGGCTACGAGCAGTACTTC. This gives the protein CASSPGLAGYEQYF.

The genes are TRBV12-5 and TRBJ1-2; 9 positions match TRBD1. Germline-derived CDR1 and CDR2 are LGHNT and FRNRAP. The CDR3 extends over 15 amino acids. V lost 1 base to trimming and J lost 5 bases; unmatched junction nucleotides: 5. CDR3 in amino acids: CASGLARDREYGYTF. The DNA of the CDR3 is TGTGCTAGTGGTTTGGCGAGGGACAGGGAGTATGGCTACACCTTC.

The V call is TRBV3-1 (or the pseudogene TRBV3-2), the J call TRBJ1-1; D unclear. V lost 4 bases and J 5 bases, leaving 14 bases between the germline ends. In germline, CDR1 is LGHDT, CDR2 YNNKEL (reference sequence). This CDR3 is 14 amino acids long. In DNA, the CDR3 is TGTGCCAGCAGCCCCCATTTGGGCGGGACTGAAGCTTTCTTT. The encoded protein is CASSPHLGGTEAFF.

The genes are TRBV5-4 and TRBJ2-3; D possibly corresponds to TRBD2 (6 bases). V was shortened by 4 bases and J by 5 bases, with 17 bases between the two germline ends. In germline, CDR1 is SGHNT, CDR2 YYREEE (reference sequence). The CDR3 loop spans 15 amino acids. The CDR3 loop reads CASSPRRGPQDTQYF. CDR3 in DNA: TGTGCCAGCAGCCCTCGGAGGGGTCCCCAAGATACGCAGTATTTT. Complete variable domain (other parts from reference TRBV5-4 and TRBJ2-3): ETGVTQSPTHLIKTRGQQVTLRCSSQSGHNTVSWYQQALGQGPQFIFQYYREEENGRGNFPPRFSGLQFPNYSSELNVNALELDDSALYLCASSPRRGPQDTQYFGPGTRLTVL.

CDR3 nucleotide sequence: TGCGCCAGCAGCCGGACTAGCGGGGGTCACATCACCGGGGAGCTGTTTTTT. Encoded protein: CASSRTSGGHITGELFF. The chain has TRBV5-1 and TRBJ2-2; TRBD2 matches 13 bases. Looked up from germline, CDR1 is SGHRS and CDR2 is YFSETQ. There are 17 residues in the CDR3. With 4 bases clipped from V and 4 bases from J, the junction kept 7 bases outside the gene matches. Drawing the rest from reference TRBV5-1 and TRBJ2-2, the complete variable domain is KAGVTQTPRYLIKTRGQQVTLSCSPISGHRSVSWYQQTPGQGLQFLFEYFSETQRNKGNFPGRFSGRQFSNSRSEMNVSTLELGDSALYLCASSRTSGGHITGELFFGEGSRLTVL.

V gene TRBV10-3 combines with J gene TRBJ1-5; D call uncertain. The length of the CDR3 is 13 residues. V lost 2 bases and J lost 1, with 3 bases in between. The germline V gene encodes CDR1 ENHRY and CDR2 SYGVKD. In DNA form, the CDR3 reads TGTGCCATCAGTGAGGAGAGCAATCAGCCCCAGCATTTT. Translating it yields CAISEESNQPQHF.

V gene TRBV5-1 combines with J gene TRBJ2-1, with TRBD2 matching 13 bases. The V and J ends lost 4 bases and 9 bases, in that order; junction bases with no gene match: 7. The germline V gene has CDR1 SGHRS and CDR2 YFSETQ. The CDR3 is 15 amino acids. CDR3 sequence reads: CASSPRTSGSTEQFF. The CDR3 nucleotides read TGCGCCAGCAGCCCTAGGACTAGCGGGAGCACTGAGCAGTTCTTC. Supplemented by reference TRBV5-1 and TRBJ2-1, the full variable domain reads KAGVTQTPRYLIKTRGQQVTLSCSPISGHRSVSWYQQTPGQGLQFLFEYFSETQRNKGNFPGRFSGRQFSNSRSEMNVSTLELGDSALYLCASSPRTSGSTEQFFGPGTRLTVL.

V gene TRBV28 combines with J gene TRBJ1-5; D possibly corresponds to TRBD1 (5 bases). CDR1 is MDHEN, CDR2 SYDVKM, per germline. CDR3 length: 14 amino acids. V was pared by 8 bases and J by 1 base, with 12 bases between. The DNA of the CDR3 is TGTGCCAGCGTTTCACGGGGGAGCAATCAGCCCCAGCATTTT. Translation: CASVSRGSNQPQHF.

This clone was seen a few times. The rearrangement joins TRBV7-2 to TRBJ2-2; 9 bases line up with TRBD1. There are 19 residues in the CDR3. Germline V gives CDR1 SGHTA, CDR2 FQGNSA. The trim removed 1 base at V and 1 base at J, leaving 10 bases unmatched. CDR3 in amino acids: CASSLEWGVGQGNTGELFF. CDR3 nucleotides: TGTGCCAGCAGCTTAGAGTGGGGCGTGGGACAGGGGAACACCGGGGAGCTGTTTTTT.

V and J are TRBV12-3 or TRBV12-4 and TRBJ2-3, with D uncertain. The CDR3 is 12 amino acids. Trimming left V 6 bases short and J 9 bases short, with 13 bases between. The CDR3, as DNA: TGTGCCAGCAGCACAAGAAGGAGCACGCAGTATTTT. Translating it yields CASSTRRSTQYF.

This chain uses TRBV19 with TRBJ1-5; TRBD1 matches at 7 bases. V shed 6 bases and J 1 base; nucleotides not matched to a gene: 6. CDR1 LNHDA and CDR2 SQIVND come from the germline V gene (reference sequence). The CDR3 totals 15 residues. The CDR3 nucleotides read TGTGCCAGTAGGAATACAGGGGTGAGCAATCAGCCCCAGCATTTT. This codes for CASRNTGVSNQPQHF.